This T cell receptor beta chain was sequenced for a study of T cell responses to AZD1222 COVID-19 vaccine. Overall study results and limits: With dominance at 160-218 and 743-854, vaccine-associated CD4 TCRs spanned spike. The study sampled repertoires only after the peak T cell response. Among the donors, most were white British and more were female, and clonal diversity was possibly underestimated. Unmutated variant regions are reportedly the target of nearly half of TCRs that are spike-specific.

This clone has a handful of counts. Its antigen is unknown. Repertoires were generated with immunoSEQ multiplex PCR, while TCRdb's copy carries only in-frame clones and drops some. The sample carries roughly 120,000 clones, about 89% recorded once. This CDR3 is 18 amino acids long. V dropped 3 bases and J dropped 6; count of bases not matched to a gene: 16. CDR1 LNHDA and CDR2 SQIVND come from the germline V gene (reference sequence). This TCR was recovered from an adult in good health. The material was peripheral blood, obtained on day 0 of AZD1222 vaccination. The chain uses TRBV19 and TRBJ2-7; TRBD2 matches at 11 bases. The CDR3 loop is CASSIQGKTSGAQGEQYF. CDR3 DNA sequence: TGTGCCAGTAGTATCCAGGGCAAGACTAGCGGGGCACAGGGCGAGCAGTACTTC.